This T cell receptor (beta chain) was observed in a study of T-cell memory formation after mild COVID-19. This clonotype showed up just a few times. Each CDR3 protein gets one entry after TCRdb re-called the 5' RACE reads with MiXCR. The profile shows over 55,000 distinct CDR3 sequences, more than 10% of them singletons. The sequenced material came from PBMCs or a T cell subset sorted from them (not recorded which). The receptor was derived from a man aged 18 to 29 who had mild COVID-19 (a few samples of this study predate the infection). Cell type and time point are not known.

The CDR3 bases are TGTGCCAGCAGCTTACATCCAGGGGGCTTCACTGAAGCTTTCTTT. This encodes CASSLHPGGFTEAFF. This chain uses TRBV7-8 with TRBJ1-1; 8 bases are a match to TRBD1. The trim removed 2 bases at V and 4 bases at J, leaving 6 bases unmatched. CDR1 is SGHVS, CDR2 FQNEAQ, per germline. This CDR3 contains 15 residues.